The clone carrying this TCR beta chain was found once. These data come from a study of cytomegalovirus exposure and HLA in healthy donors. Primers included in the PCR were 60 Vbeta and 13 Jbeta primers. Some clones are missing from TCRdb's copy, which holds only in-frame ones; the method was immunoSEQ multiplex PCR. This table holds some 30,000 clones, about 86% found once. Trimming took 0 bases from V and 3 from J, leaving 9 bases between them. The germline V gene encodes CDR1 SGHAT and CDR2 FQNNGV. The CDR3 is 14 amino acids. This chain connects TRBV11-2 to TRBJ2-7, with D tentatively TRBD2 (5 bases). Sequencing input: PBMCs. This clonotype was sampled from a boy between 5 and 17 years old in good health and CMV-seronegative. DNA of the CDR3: TGTGCCAGCAGCTTAGATCTTACTAGCTACGAGCAGTACTTC. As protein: CASSLDLTSYEQYF.